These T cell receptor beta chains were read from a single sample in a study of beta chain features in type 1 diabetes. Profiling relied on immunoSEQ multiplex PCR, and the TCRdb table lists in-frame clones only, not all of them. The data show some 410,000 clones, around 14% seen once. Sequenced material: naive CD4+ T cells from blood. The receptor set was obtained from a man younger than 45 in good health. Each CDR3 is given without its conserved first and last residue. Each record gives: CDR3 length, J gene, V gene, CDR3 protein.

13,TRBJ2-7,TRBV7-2,ASSLVSQGGYEQY
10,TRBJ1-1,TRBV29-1,SGGQLNTEAF
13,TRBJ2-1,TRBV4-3,ASSQDHIGGNEQF
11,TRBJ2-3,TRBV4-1,ASRGASTDTQY
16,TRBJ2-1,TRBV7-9,ASSLGGLAGGAGNEQF
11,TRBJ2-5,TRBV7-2,ASSSQVGETQY
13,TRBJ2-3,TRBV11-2,ASSLGVDGADTQY
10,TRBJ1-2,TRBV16,ASSEMSYGYT
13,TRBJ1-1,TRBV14,ASSQRTGMHTEAF
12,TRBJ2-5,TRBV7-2,ASSLGLAVETQY
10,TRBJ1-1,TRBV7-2,ASSTRQSSAF
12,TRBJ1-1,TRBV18,ASSPGSVNTEAF
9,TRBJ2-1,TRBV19,ASVEGYEQF
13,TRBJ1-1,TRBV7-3,ASSFLPGADTEAF
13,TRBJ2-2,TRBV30,AWSLGLAYTGELF
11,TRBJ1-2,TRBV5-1,ASSLNENYGYT
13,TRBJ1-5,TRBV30,AWSKPGTGNQPQH
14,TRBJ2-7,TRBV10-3,AISGLAGGTPYEQY
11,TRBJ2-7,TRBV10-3,AIRGVSSYEQY
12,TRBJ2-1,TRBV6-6,ASSGSIAGPHQF
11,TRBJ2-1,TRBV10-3,AISGQVDNEQF
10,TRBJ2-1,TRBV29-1,SGRGLTNEQF
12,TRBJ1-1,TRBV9,ASSPREGQLPAF
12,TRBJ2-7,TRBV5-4,ASSSTGASEEQY
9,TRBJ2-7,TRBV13,ASSLNYEQY
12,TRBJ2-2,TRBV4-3,ASRVAVSTGELF
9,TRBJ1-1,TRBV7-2,ASSFQGEAF
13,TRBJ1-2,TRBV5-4,ASSPPGGLDYGYT
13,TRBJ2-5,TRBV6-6,ASRRDWLERETQY
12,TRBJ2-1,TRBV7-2,ASSLSTSVDEQF
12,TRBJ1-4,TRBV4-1,ASSQGTYDEKLF
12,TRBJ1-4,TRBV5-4,ASSPQGREEKLF
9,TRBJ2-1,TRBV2,ASTEYNEQF
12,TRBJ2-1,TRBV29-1,SVRTSGRDGEQF
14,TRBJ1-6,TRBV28,ASSLSSMARGSPLH
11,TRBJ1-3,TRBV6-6,ANRENSGNTIY
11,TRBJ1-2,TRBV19,ASSIGTLGGYT